A selection of T cell receptor beta chains follows, all from one sample in a study of OX40 agonist ivuxolimab in advanced cancers. Data came from immunoSEQ multiplex PCR; TCRdb stores just in-frame clones and leaves some out. Of around 35,000 clones listed, approximately 79% are singletons. The sample in question was CD4+ or CD8+ T cells sorted from blood, obtained in a trial of the OX40 agonist ivuxolimab. These receptor sequences come from an adult with an advanced solid tumor such as melanoma, head and neck, liver or kidney cancer. Each CDR3 is given with its conserved first and last residue. Each record gives: clone size, J gene, V gene, D gene, CDR3 DNA, CDR3 protein. The D gene is left open where the match is weak. Size is stated for part of the rows, as once, few or many counts, or as a class when the clone is expanded.

clone size: .
J gene: TRBJ2-3
V gene: TRBV2
D gene: TRBD1
CDR3 DNA: TGTGCCAGCCGGACAGGGGTATATGATACGCAGTATTTT
CDR3 protein: CASRTGVYDTQYF

clone size: few
J gene: TRBJ1-6
V gene: TRBV27
D gene: TRBD1
CDR3 DNA: TGTGCCAGTCGACAGGGAAGCGTCTATAATTCACCCCTCCACTTT
CDR3 protein: CASRQGSVYNSPLHF

clone size: .
J gene: TRBJ2-3
V gene: TRBV5-1
D gene: .
CDR3 DNA: TGCGCCAGCAGCTTGGTGTACCAACGGGGCACAGATACGCAGTATTTT
CDR3 protein: CASSLVYQRGTDTQYF

clone size: .
J gene: TRBJ2-7
V gene: TRBV5-1
D gene: .
CDR3 DNA: TGCGCCAGCAGCCTTTCGGACGGCTACGAGCAGTACTTC
CDR3 protein: CASSLSDGYEQYF

clone size: .
J gene: TRBJ1-2
V gene: TRBV5-4
D gene: TRBD1
CDR3 DNA: TGTGCCAGCAGGCCGCGGGGAGGGGGCGGAGGCTACACCTTC
CDR3 protein: CASRPRGGGGGYTF

clone size: few
J gene: TRBJ1-1
V gene: TRBV5-1
D gene: .
CDR3 DNA: TGCGCCAGCGGGTACCAGAACACTGAAGCTTTCTTT
CDR3 protein: CASGYQNTEAFF

clone size: .
J gene: TRBJ2-3
V gene: TRBV30
D gene: TRBD2
CDR3 DNA: TGTGCCTGGAGTGTTATCGGGGGGGCCGGAGATACGCAGTATTTT
CDR3 protein: CAWSVIGGAGDTQYF

clone size: few
J gene: TRBJ1-5
V gene: TRBV5-1
D gene: .
CDR3 DNA: TGCGCCAGCAGCTCGCACGGGGAGAGCAATCAGCCCCAGCATTTT
CDR3 protein: CASSSHGESNQPQHF

clone size: .
J gene: TRBJ1-1
V gene: TRBV6-6
D gene: .
CDR3 DNA: TGTGCCAGCAGTTACCCCCCACAGGGAATCGAAGCTTTCTTT
CDR3 protein: CASSYPPQGIEAFF

clone size: .
J gene: TRBJ1-6
V gene: TRBV13
D gene: .
CDR3 DNA: TGTGCCAGCAGCCTCAAAGGGGGGGGCGCTGGATCACCCCTCCACTTT
CDR3 protein: CASSLKGGGAGSPLHF

clone size: few
J gene: TRBJ2-1
V gene: TRBV4-1
D gene: .
CDR3 DNA: TGCGCCAGCAGGCCAATAGCTGGGAGCTCCTACAATGAGCAGTTCTTC
CDR3 protein: CASRPIAGSSYNEQFF

clone size: .
J gene: TRBJ2-7
V gene: TRBV6-5
D gene: TRBD2
CDR3 DNA: TGTGCCAGCAAACTTACAGCGGGGAACTACGAGCAGTACTTC
CDR3 protein: CASKLTAGNYEQYF

clone size: few
J gene: TRBJ2-5
V gene: TRBV7-8
D gene: .
CDR3 DNA: TGTGCCAGCAGCTTCAACGGGGAAGAGACCCAGTACTTC
CDR3 protein: CASSFNGEETQYF

clone size: .
J gene: TRBJ1-5
V gene: TRBV11-2
D gene: .
CDR3 DNA: TGTGCCAGCAGCTTATCGGCATTCCCTCTCAATCAGCCCCAGCATTTT
CDR3 protein: CASSLSAFPLNQPQHF

clone size: .
J gene: TRBJ1-1
V gene: TRBV15
D gene: .
CDR3 DNA: TGTGCCACCAGCAGCAGGGGTCGTGAAGCTTTCTTT
CDR3 protein: CATSSRGREAFF

clone size: .
J gene: TRBJ2-5
V gene: TRBV5-4
D gene: .
CDR3 DNA: TGTGCCAGCAGCCCCCGGCTGCAGGGACCCCAAGAGACCCAGTACTTC
CDR3 protein: CASSPRLQGPQETQYF

clone size: medium-sized
J gene: TRBJ2-7
V gene: TRBV5-6
D gene: TRBD2
CDR3 DNA: TGTGCCAGCCACCCTCGGGGGGGGTCTTACGAGCAGTACTTC
CDR3 protein: CASHPRGGSYEQYF

clone size: .
J gene: TRBJ2-1
V gene: TRBV2
D gene: .
CDR3 DNA: TGTGCCAGCAGTGGTCTTACCTCCAATGAGCAGTTCTTC
CDR3 protein: CASSGLTSNEQFF

clone size: .
J gene: TRBJ2-7
V gene: TRBV6-1
D gene: .
CDR3 DNA: TGTGCCAGCGGCTGGGACTGGCTCTACGAGCAGTACTTC
CDR3 protein: CASGWDWLYEQYF

clone size: .
J gene: TRBJ1-5
V gene: TRBV25-1
D gene: .
CDR3 DNA: TGTGCCAGCAGTACGGACAGAGCCAATCAGCCCCAGCATTTT
CDR3 protein: CASSTDRANQPQHF

clone size: once
J gene: TRBJ1-1
V gene: TRBV2
D gene: .
CDR3 DNA: TGTGCCAGCAGTGAAGATGGCCACCTGAACACTGAAGCTTTCTTT
CDR3 protein: CASSEDGHLNTEAFF

clone size: .
J gene: TRBJ2-1
V gene: TRBV5-1
D gene: .
CDR3 DNA: TGCGCCAGCAGCTCGGGAGATCACTCCTACAATGAGCAGTTCTTC
CDR3 protein: CASSSGDHSYNEQFF

clone size: .
J gene: TRBJ2-3
V gene: TRBV28
D gene: TRBD1
CDR3 DNA: TGTGCCAGCAGGGGGGGACAGGGCCTGGATACGCAGTATTTT
CDR3 protein: CASRGGQGLDTQYF

clone size: medium-sized
J gene: TRBJ2-7
V gene: TRBV6-1
D gene: .
CDR3 DNA: TGTGCCAGCAGGGATTCTAGAGCCTCGAGCTACGAGCAGTACTTC
CDR3 protein: CASRDSRASSYEQYF

clone size: .
J gene: TRBJ2-2
V gene: TRBV11-2
D gene: TRBD2
CDR3 DNA: TGTGCCAGCAGCTTAGATTCGGGACTAGCGGGGGGAATTCGCACCGGGGAGCTGTTTTTT
CDR3 protein: CASSLDSGLAGGIRTGELFF

clone size: .
J gene: TRBJ1-1
V gene: TRBV6-1
D gene: TRBD1
CDR3 DNA: TGTGCCAGCGCAGGACAGGGGGAAACTGAAGCTTTCTTT
CDR3 protein: CASAGQGETEAFF

clone size: .
J gene: TRBJ2-3
V gene: TRBV6-4
D gene: TRBD1
CDR3 DNA: TGTGCCAGCAGTAGGGACAGACTTTCCACAGATACGCAGTATTTT
CDR3 protein: CASSRDRLSTDTQYF

clone size: .
J gene: TRBJ2-2
V gene: TRBV27
D gene: .
CDR3 DNA: TGTGCCAGCAGTTTTCTCACCGGGGAGCTGTTTTTT
CDR3 protein: CASSFLTGELFF

clone size: .
J gene: TRBJ1-1
V gene: TRBV29-1
D gene: .
CDR3 DNA: TGCAGCGTTGACAGCCTGGAGACTGAAGCTTTCTTT
CDR3 protein: CSVDSLETEAFF

clone size: few
J gene: TRBJ2-7
V gene: TRBV29-1
D gene: TRBD1
CDR3 DNA: TGCAGCGTTGAGACGACAGGGGTGTCCTACGAGCAGTACTTC
CDR3 protein: CSVETTGVSYEQYF

clone size: .
J gene: TRBJ2-5
V gene: TRBV18
D gene: .
CDR3 DNA: TGTGCCAGCTCACCACCGGGGCTTCAAGAGACCCAGTACTTC
CDR3 protein: CASSPPGLQETQYF

clone size: once
J gene: TRBJ1-2
V gene: TRBV5-4
D gene: .
CDR3 DNA: TGTGCCAGCAGCTTGGACAGAGCTAACTATGGCTACACCTTC
CDR3 protein: CASSLDRANYGYTF

clone size: .
J gene: TRBJ2-1
V gene: TRBV5-5
D gene: .
CDR3 DNA: TGTGCCAGCAGAGGCCAGGGGAGTGAGCAGTTCTTC
CDR3 protein: CASRGQGSEQFF

clone size: few
J gene: TRBJ2-7
V gene: TRBV4-1
D gene: .
CDR3 DNA: TGCGCCAGCAGCCCGTCAGGAGTGCTTGACTACGAGCAGTACTTC
CDR3 protein: CASSPSGVLDYEQYF

clone size: .
J gene: TRBJ1-6
V gene: TRBV6-5
D gene: .
CDR3 DNA: TGTGCCAGCAGGACAGGATCGAATTCACCCCTCCACTTT
CDR3 protein: CASRTGSNSPLHF

clone size: .
J gene: TRBJ2-7
V gene: TRBV5-5
D gene: .
CDR3 DNA: TGTGCCAGCAGCTCCACAAGCGAGCAGTACTTC
CDR3 protein: CASSSTSEQYF

clone size: once
J gene: TRBJ1-2
V gene: TRBV7-9
D gene: .
CDR3 DNA: TGTGCCAGCAGCTCAGACGGCTATGGCTACACCTTC
CDR3 protein: CASSSDGYGYTF

clone size: .
J gene: TRBJ2-7
V gene: TRBV9
D gene: TRBD1
CDR3 DNA: TGTGCCAGCAGCCCCCGGACAGGTGGGGTGGGAGAGCAGTACTTC
CDR3 protein: CASSPRTGGVGEQYF

clone size: .
J gene: TRBJ1-1
V gene: TRBV30
D gene: .
CDR3 DNA: TGTGCCTGGAGTGTCGGCAGGTCGAACACTGAAGCTTTCTTT
CDR3 protein: CAWSVGRSNTEAFF

clone size: .
J gene: TRBJ1-3
V gene: TRBV4-1
D gene: .
CDR3 DNA: TGCGCCAGCAGCCTTGCGGACTCTGGAAACACCATATATTTT
CDR3 protein: CASSLADSGNTIYF

clone size: .
J gene: TRBJ1-1
V gene: TRBV6-4
D gene: .
CDR3 DNA: TGTGCCAGCAGCCCGAGTCCCGGGAACACTGAAGCTTTCTTT
CDR3 protein: CASSPSPGNTEAFF

clone size: .
J gene: TRBJ2-5
V gene: TRBV7-9
D gene: .
CDR3 DNA: TGTGCCAGCAGCTTAGGGATCCAAGAGACCCAGTACTTC
CDR3 protein: CASSLGIQETQYF

clone size: .
J gene: TRBJ2-3
V gene: TRBV5-1
D gene: TRBD1
CDR3 DNA: TGCGCCAGCAGACGACAGGGGGGCACAGATACGCAGTATTTT
CDR3 protein: CASRRQGGTDTQYF

clone size: .
J gene: TRBJ1-2
V gene: TRBV30
D gene: .
CDR3 DNA: TGTGCCTGGAGTCCTCCCCCGGGAGACTACACCTTC
CDR3 protein: CAWSPPPGDYTF

clone size: .
J gene: TRBJ2-7
V gene: TRBV13
D gene: .
CDR3 DNA: TGTGCCAGCAGCTTTCGGCAGGGCTCTAACGAGCAGTACTTC
CDR3 protein: CASSFRQGSNEQYF

clone size: .
J gene: TRBJ2-1
V gene: TRBV5-4
D gene: TRBD1
CDR3 DNA: TGTGCCAGCAGCTCTCCGACAGGGGCCAATGAGCAGTTCTTC
CDR3 protein: CASSSPTGANEQFF

clone size: .
J gene: TRBJ1-1
V gene: TRBV6-5
D gene: TRBD1
CDR3 DNA: TGTGCCAGCACCAGGACAGGAATGAACACTGAAGCTTTCTTT
CDR3 protein: CASTRTGMNTEAFF

clone size: .
J gene: TRBJ2-5
V gene: TRBV28
D gene: .
CDR3 DNA: TGTGCCAGCACCCGGGGCCTCCAAGAGACCCAGTACTTC
CDR3 protein: CASTRGLQETQYF

clone size: .
J gene: TRBJ1-3
V gene: TRBV6-1
D gene: .
CDR3 DNA: TGTGCCAGCAGTGAAGTTGCCTCCGGCTCTGGAAACACCATATATTTT
CDR3 protein: CASSEVASGSGNTIYF

clone size: .
J gene: TRBJ2-1
V gene: TRBV9
D gene: .
CDR3 DNA: TGTGCCAGCAGCGTAGAACTAGCAGGCGAGCAGTTCTTC
CDR3 protein: CASSVELAGEQFF

clone size: .
J gene: TRBJ2-5
V gene: TRBV29-1
D gene: TRBD1
CDR3 DNA: TGCAGCGTACAAAAGAGAAGGGACAGGGGAGAGTTGGGGACCCAGTACTTC
CDR3 protein: CSVQKRRDRGELGTQYF